This TCR beta chain was documented in a study of blood T cell repertoires in COVID-19. For the study at large: COVID-19 samples from acute and convalescent phases originated in the United States, Italy and Spain. Sources were T cells, B-cell-depleted T cells, or PBMCs; the material itself was cDNA or gDNA.

V gave up 3 bases and J gave up 8 bases; unmatched junction bases: 6. The CDR3 contains 14 residues. The germline CDR1 and CDR2 sequences are SGDLS and YYNGEE. Per the original methods: Amplification of reference gene primers provided the estimated nucleated cell counts. Generated by immunoSEQ multiplex PCR, the TCRdb table keeps only in-frame clones and is missing some. V, J and clone size reflect that table, while D and trimming were determined from the DNA. The sample records around 450,000 clones, more than 85% being singletons. The rearrangement links TRBV9 to TRBJ2-1, with 9 bases lining up with TRBD2. The sequenced material came from peripheral blood. This TCR was sampled from a woman aged 25 to 39 with acute or convalescent COVID-19. The CDR3 reads CASSGPSGADEQFF. The CDR3 DNA reads as TGTGCCAGCAGCGGGCCTAGCGGGGCGGATGAGCAGTTCTTC. The full variable domain, completed using reference TRBV9 and TRBJ2-1, is DSGVTQTPKHLITATGQRVTLRCSPRSGDLSVYWYQQSLDQGLQFLIQYYNGEERAKGNILERFSAQQFPDLHSELNLSSLELGDSALYFCASSGPSGADEQFFGPGTRLTVL.